This entry describes one T cell receptor beta chain. Its antigen is currently unknown. Trimming cost V 10 bases and J 6 bases; bases outside gene matches: 5. The CDR3 totals 13 residues. From germline, CDR1 is LNHDA and CDR2 SQIVND (reference sequence). This entry comes from a study of regulatory T cells in long-lasting Graves disease. Time point denoted: persistent/refractory GD, antithyroid drugs over 5 years with positive TRAb. The TCR library used RNA extracted from PBMCs. Arm-PCR of CDR3 regions and iRepertoire HTBI primers were the basis on which TCR beta libraries were built. TCRdb re-called the multiplex PCR reads with MiXCR, one entry per CDR3 protein. The sample lists roughly 400,000 distinct CDR3 sequences, roughly a fifth occurring once. Findings and limits, study-wide: A reduction in accuracy may have resulted from the small sample size. Patients with persistent disease shared 2,700 or so public clonotypes, outpacing the roughly 950 shared by new patients.

Sample: peripheral blood mononuclear cells (PBMCs), taken when the disease was refractory, from a patient treated with antithyroid drugs. The receptor's source is a female donor with Graves disease. The V gene is TRBV19, the J gene TRBJ1-5; 11 bases are a match to TRBD1. DNA for the CDR3: TGTGCCACCGGGACAGGGGGTCCTCAGCCCCAGCATTTT. Translation: CATGTGGPQPQHF.